This record looks at one T cell receptor beta chain sequence and its context. The data derive from a study of shared clonotypes between healthy human individuals. Clones were read by immunoSEQ multiplex PCR, and TCRdb kept only the in-frame ones, dropping some. The sample holds about 1 million clones; about 76% are singletons and the top ten take 1.4% to 1.5%. The clonotype was recovered from a man aged 18 to 30 in good health. The sample taken for sequencing was memory CD4+ T cells sorted from blood. Subset specified: CD45RA-negative fraction.

The CDR3 sequence: CAISNRDSNTGELFF. The CDR3 nucleotides are TGTGCCATCAGTAACCGGGACTCCAACACCGGGGAGCTGTTTTTT. The chain joins TRBV10-3 to TRBJ2-2; tentative D call: TRBD2 (6 bases). CDR1 and CDR2 (germline): ENHRY, SYGVKD. This CDR3 contains 15 residues. V was shortened by 5 bases and J by 2 bases, with 12 bases between the two germline ends.